This T cell receptor (beta chain) emerged from a study of T cell responses to AZD1222 COVID-19 vaccine. Libraries were prepared by immunoSEQ multiplex PCR; TCRdb keeps only in-frame clonotypes and omits some of them. This sample carries fewer than 120,000 clones, 85% to 90% of them seen once, and the ten largest clones take around 15%. This CDR3 is 14 amino acids long. V gave up 4 bases and J gave up 8 bases; unmatched junction bases: 7. Germline CDR1 and CDR2: SGHRS and YFSETQ. The chain is built from TRBV5-1 and TRBJ1-2; 11 positions match TRBD1. The sequence was obtained from an adult who received the AZD1222 COVID-19 vaccine. The source was peripheral blood, collected 28 days after the second AZD1222 dose. In nucleotides, the CDR3 is TGCGCCAGCAGCGACGGGACAGGGGGAAAGGGCTACACCTTC. Translated, it gives CASSDGTGGKGYTF.